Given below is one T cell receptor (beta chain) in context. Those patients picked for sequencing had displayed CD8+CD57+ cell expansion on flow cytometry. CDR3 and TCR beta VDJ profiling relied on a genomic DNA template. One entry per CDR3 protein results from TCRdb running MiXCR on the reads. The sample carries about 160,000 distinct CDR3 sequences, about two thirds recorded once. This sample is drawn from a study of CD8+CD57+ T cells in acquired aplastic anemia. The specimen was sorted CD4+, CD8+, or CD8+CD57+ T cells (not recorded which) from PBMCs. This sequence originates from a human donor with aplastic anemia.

The CDR3 spells CASSDPGQGATGELFF. The CDR3 DNA sequence: TGTGCCAGCAGTGATCCGGGACAGGGGGCCACCGGGGAGCTGTTTTTT. The rearrangement uses TRBV25-1 and TRBJ2-2; 12 nucleotides agree with TRBD1. The germline gives CDR1 MGHDK, CDR2 SYGVNS. The CDR3 consists of 16 residues. The junction had 3 bases not matched to a gene; V was cut back by 3 bases and J by 4 bases.